This is a list of T cell receptor beta chains from one sample in a study of control samples from healthy donors and cancer patients. Assay used: immunoSEQ multiplex PCR; TCRdb lists only in-frame clones, some missing. The data contain about 170,000 clones, 75% to 95% of them seen just once; the ten biggest clones take up just over 2%. The sequenced material came from blood. Every receptor here comes from a woman aged 40 to 50 in good health. The CDR3 runs from the conserved cysteine through the conserved F or W. A D gene is named only where the DNA matches it firmly. A clone size is listed for some rows: how often the clone was seen (once, few, many), or a class if it is expanded.

V: TRBV2; size: -; D: -; J: TRBJ1-4; DNA: TGTGCCAGCAGTGATCTACAGCTTCTACTTGCCGAAAAACTGTTTTTT; CDR3: CASSDLQLLLAEKLFF
V: TRBV5-1; size: -; D: TRBD1; J: TRBJ1-1; DNA: TGCGCCAGCAGACGTACAGGGGACGACACAGAAGCTTTCTTT; CDR3: CASRRTGDDTEAFF
V: TRBV12-3/TRBV12-4; size: -; D: -; J: TRBJ1-2; DNA: TGTGCCAGCAGCCTCAACGTTAACTATGGCTACACCTTC; CDR3: CASSLNVNYGYTF
V: TRBV5-4; size: few; D: -; J: TRBJ2-5; DNA: TGTGCCAGCAGCCCGCGACAGGGAGGACAAGAGACCCAGTACTTC; CDR3: CASSPRQGGQETQYF
V: TRBV7-9; size: -; D: -; J: TRBJ1-3; DNA: TGTGCCGGAATTACAGGCGACTCTGGAAACACCATATATTTT; CDR3: CAGITGDSGNTIYF
V: TRBV19; size: -; D: -; J: TRBJ1-1; DNA: TGTGCCAGTAGAAGAGGGGAGATGAACACTGAAGCTTTCTTT; CDR3: CASRRGEMNTEAFF
V: TRBV29-1; size: -; D: -; J: TRBJ1-1; DNA: TGCAGCGTTGGAAACAGAGGGAACACTGAAGCTTTCTTT; CDR3: CSVGNRGNTEAFF
V: TRBV10-3; size: -; D: -; J: TRBJ2-1; DNA: TGTGCCATCAGCCAGAATGCAAGCTCCTACAATGAGCAGTTCTTC; CDR3: CAISQNASSYNEQFF
V: TRBV29-1; size: -; D: -; J: TRBJ2-7; DNA: TGCAGCGTGATGACACAGGACGAGCAGTACTTC; CDR3: CSVMTQDEQYF
V: TRBV5-6; size: -; D: -; J: TRBJ1-5; DNA: TGTGCCAGCAGTATAGCGTCCTATAGCAATCAGCCCCAGCATTTT; CDR3: CASSIASYSNQPQHF
V: TRBV7-9; size: -; D: TRBD2; J: TRBJ2-1; DNA: TGTGCCAGCAGCTTAGTGAGCGGGGTACCCTACAATGAGCAGTTCTTC; CDR3: CASSLVSGVPYNEQFF
V: TRBV19; size: -; D: -; J: TRBJ1-5; DNA: TGTGCCAGTAATTTGAAGTTATCGGATCAGCCCCAGCATTTT; CDR3: CASNLKLSDQPQHF
V: TRBV4-1; size: -; D: TRBD2; J: TRBJ2-7; DNA: TGCGCCAGCAGCCTAACAGCGGGATACGAGCAGTACTTC; CDR3: CASSLTAGYEQYF
V: TRBV18; size: -; D: TRBD1; J: TRBJ2-1; DNA: TGTGCCAGCTCCCTCGGACAGGGCGCCTACAATGAGCAGTTCTTC; CDR3: CASSLGQGAYNEQFF
V: TRBV7-3; size: -; D: TRBD1; J: TRBJ1-6; DNA: TGTGCCAGCAGCTTGACAGGGGTTAACTCACCCCTCCACTTT; CDR3: CASSLTGVNSPLHF
V: TRBV12-3/TRBV12-4; size: -; D: -; J: TRBJ1-2; DNA: TGTGCCAGCAGTTTCTTGGACACTTATGGCTACACCTTC; CDR3: CASSFLDTYGYTF
V: TRBV18; size: -; D: TRBD1; J: TRBJ2-1; DNA: TGTGCCAGCTCACTCGACAGGGTCAATGAGCAGTTCTTC; CDR3: CASSLDRVNEQFF
V: TRBV12-3/TRBV12-4; size: -; D: -; J: TRBJ1-5; DNA: TGTGCCAGCACCAGAGACAGCCAGCCCCAGCATTTT; CDR3: CASTRDSQPQHF
V: TRBV2; size: once; D: -; J: TRBJ1-3; DNA: TGTGCCAGCGACAAGGGCCGTTTAGGAAACACCATATATTTT; CDR3: CASDKGRLGNTIYF
V: TRBV5-1; size: -; D: TRBD2; J: TRBJ2-5; DNA: TGCGCCAGCAGCTTGGAGTATGGACTAGCCATGGTCCAAGAGACCCAGTACTTC; CDR3: CASSLEYGLAMVQETQYF
V: TRBV6-5; size: -; D: -; J: TRBJ2-3; DNA: TGTGCCAGCAGTTACGGGGGCACAGATACGCAGTATTTT; CDR3: CASSYGGTDTQYF
V: TRBV2; size: -; D: TRBD1; J: TRBJ2-1; DNA: TGTGCCAGCAGTCCGACAGGGGGCCACAATGAGCAGTTCTTC; CDR3: CASSPTGGHNEQFF
V: TRBV18; size: -; D: -; J: TRBJ2-3; DNA: TGTGCCAGCCGAACTACCGAAGGAGGTCAGGGTACGCAGTATTTT; CDR3: CASRTTEGGQGTQYF
V: TRBV2; size: -; D: TRBD2; J: TRBJ2-1; DNA: TGTGCCAGCAGTGGCCTCCACGGGGGGGATGAGCAGTTCTTC; CDR3: CASSGLHGGDEQFF
V: TRBV11-2; size: -; D: TRBD2; J: TRBJ2-7; DNA: TGTGCCAGCAGCTTTGAGCGGGGGGCCTACGAGCAGTACTTC; CDR3: CASSFERGAYEQYF
V: TRBV5-6; size: -; D: -; J: TRBJ2-7; DNA: TGTGCCAGCAGTCCCCTTTTCGGGACTCCCTCCAACGAGCAGTACTTC; CDR3: CASSPLFGTPSNEQYF
V: TRBV2; size: -; D: TRBD1; J: TRBJ2-7; DNA: TGTGCCACAGGGAGATTCGAGACAGGGACCTACGAGCAGTACTTC; CDR3: CATGRFETGTYEQYF
V: TRBV5-6; size: -; D: -; J: TRBJ1-1; DNA: TGTGCCAGCAGCTTGAGGGTCTTAGAGGGGGCTTTCTTT; CDR3: CASSLRVLEGAFF
V: TRBV3-1/TRBV3-2; size: -; D: TRBD1; J: TRBJ1-2; DNA: TGTGCCAGCAGCCAAGGCCTACCGGGACAGGGGACCTACTATGGCTACACCTTC; CDR3: CASSQGLPGQGTYYGYTF